This T cell receptor (beta chain) came from a study of T cell responses to AZD1222 COVID-19 vaccine. Whole-study context: Pooling of second doses given at about 4 or about 12 weeks was done. Study findings and constraints: White British donors predominated, females outnumbered males, and clonal diversity was possibly underestimated. Every sample of the repertoires postdated the peak T cell response. Targeting of unmutated variant regions was reportedly seen in nearly half of spike-specific TCRs.

Measured with immunoSEQ multiplex PCR; TCRdb has only the in-frame clones, and not every one. The repertoire holds about 140,000 clones, with about 90% as singletons. V lost 4 bases to trimming and J lost 2 bases, with 15 bases between them. The CDR3 contains 15 residues. Germline V gives CDR1 SGHRS, CDR2 YFSETQ. Points on this clone: The antigen is undetermined.

The chain combines TRBV5-1 with TRBJ1-1; maybe TRBD1 (6 bases). This sequence was found in an adult in good health. The source was peripheral blood, collected on day 0 of AZD1222 vaccination. CDR3 protein: CASSLLGGLNTEAFF. The CDR3, as DNA: TGCGCCAGCAGCCTATTAGGGGGACTAAACACTGAAGCTTTCTTT.